This T cell receptor (beta chain) was identified during a study of blood T cell repertoires in COVID-19. Study-level information: T cells, B-cell-depleted T cells, or PBMCs supplied cDNA or gDNA.

In Seattle, patients joined the study during active infection and were tracked longitudinally. Authors' processing steps: The authors estimated nucleated cell counts from reference gene primer amplification. Assay: immunoSEQ multiplex PCR; the TCRdb copy retains only in-frame clones and omits some. Clone size and V and J calls were adopted from that table, with D and trimming inferred from the DNA. Of 200,000 to 300,000 clones in the sample, around 90% were seen once. Germline loops: CDR1 SQVTM, CDR2 ANQGSEA. V shed 7 bases and J shed 2 bases, with 11 bases lying between them. This CDR3 spans 12 amino acids.

The clonotype originates from a woman between 55 and 75 years old with COVID-19, enrolled during active disease. The sequenced sample was peripheral blood. The chain joins TRBV29-1 to TRBJ1-2; weak D call: TRBD1 (6 bases). The CDR3 DNA reads TGCAGCGCCGGGGGGCTGAACTATGGCTACACCTTC. It yields the protein CSAGGLNYGYTF.